The following is a TCR beta chain sequence with its context. Its matching antigen is unknown. This entry comes from a study of cytotoxic CD8 clonotypes in ibrutinib-treated CLL. Study-wide findings and caveats: Age-matched healthy donor levels were exceeded by baseline clonality, which tracked circulating CD8+ T-cell counts. Public clonotypes occurred uncommonly; on treatment, they contracted or remained stable.

This CDR3 is built from 15 residues. V gave up 1 base and J gave up 1 base; unmatched junction bases: 4. Germline assignment: CDR1 LNHDA and CDR2 SQIVND (reference sequence). Sequencing used immunoSEQ multiplex PCR; TCRdb keeps in-frame clones, though not all of them. The sample gives approximately 200,000 clones, 72% of which show up once; around an eighth is in the top ten. The gene calls are TRBV19 and TRBJ2-7; TRBD2 agrees at 7 bases. This sequence was found in a human donor with chronic lymphocytic leukemia. The sequencing here drew on PBMCs, taken after 24 months of ibrutinib treatment. The CDR3 DNA is TGTGCCAGTAGTATAGCGGCGGGAGAGTCCTACGAGCAGTACTTC. This translates into CASSIAAGESYEQYF.